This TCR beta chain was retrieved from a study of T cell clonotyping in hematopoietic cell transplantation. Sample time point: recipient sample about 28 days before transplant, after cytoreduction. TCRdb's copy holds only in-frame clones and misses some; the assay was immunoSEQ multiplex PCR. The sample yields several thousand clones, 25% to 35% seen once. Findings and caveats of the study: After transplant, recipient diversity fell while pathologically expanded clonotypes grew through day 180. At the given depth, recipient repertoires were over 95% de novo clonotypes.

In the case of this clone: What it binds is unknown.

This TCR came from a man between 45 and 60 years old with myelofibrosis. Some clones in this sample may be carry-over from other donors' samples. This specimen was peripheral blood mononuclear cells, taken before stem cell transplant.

For the CDR3, the DNA is TGTGCCAGCTTGAAACGGGGGGAGAGCGGGGAGCTGTTTTTT. As protein: CASLKRGESGELFF. This rearrangement joins TRBV6-6 to TRBJ2-2; 7 nucleotides match TRBD2. This CDR3 has 14 amino acids. The V and J ends lost 8 bases and 7 bases, in that order; junction bases with no gene match: 10. Germline V gives CDR1 MNHNY, CDR2 SVGAGI (reference sequence).